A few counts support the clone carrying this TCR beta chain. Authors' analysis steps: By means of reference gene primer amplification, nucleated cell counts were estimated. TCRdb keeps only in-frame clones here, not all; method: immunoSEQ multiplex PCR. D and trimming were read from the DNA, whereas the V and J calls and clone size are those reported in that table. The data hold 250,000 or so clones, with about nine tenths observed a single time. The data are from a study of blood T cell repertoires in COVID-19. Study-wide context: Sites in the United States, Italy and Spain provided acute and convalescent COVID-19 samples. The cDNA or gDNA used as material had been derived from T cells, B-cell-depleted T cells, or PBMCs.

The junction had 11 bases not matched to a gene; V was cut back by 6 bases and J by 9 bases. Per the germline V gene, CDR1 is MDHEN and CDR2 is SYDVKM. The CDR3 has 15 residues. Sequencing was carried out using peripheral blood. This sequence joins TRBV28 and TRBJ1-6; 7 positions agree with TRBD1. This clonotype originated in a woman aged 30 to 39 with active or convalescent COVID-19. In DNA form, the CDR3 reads TGTGCCAGCAGCCCCAGGGGGTTCGGTTCTTCACCCCTCCACTTT. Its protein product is CASSPRGFGSSPLHF.